This T cell receptor (beta chain) was sequenced for a study of OX40 agonist ivuxolimab in advanced cancers. CDR1 is MNHEY, CDR2 SVGAGI, per germline. This CDR3 contains 13 residues. The ends were cut back, 6 bases at V and 5 bases at J, with 11 bases in the middle. Method: immunoSEQ multiplex PCR; TCRdb's copy keeps in-frame clones and lacks some. The table lists around 79,000 clones, 85% of them singletons, with about 0.6% in the top ten. Sequencing used CD4+ or CD8+ T cells sorted from blood, obtained in a trial of the OX40 agonist ivuxolimab. This receptor was identified in an adult with an advanced solid tumor such as melanoma, head and neck, liver or kidney cancer. The rearrangement joins TRBV6-5 to TRBJ1-5; a weak D match, TRBD1 (6 bases). In DNA, the CDR3 is TGTGCCAGCAGCCCGACAGGTTATCAGCCCCAGCATTTT. This sequence encodes CASSPTGYQPQHF.